These T cell receptor beta chains were read from a single sample in a study of PD-1 blockade in classical Hodgkin lymphoma. The protocol was immunoSEQ multiplex PCR, while the TCRdb copy is restricted to in-frame clones and leaves out a portion. This table holds fewer than 55,000 clones, approximately 80% found once. The sample consisted of peripheral blood mononuclear cells (PBMCs), taken before the fourth cycle of nivolumab. These receptors all come from a human donor with classical Hodgkin lymphoma. Each CDR3 is given with its conserved first and last residue. D genes are given only for firm matches. Clone size is not always given. Where it is, it says once, few, many or a class for expanded clones.

>-|-|TRBJ2-3|TRBV25-1
TGTGCCAGCAGTGCTTTATCCACAGATACGCAGTATTTT
CASSALSTDTQYF
>TRBD1|few|TRBJ1-1|TRBV19
TGTGCCAGTAGTATCCGACAGGGAACCCCTGAAGCTTTCTTT
CASSIRQGTPEAFF
>TRBD1|medium-sized|TRBJ1-1|TRBV20-1
TGCAGTGCTAGACGGGACAGGGAAGCTTTCTTT
CSARRDREAFF
>-|-|TRBJ2-1|TRBV5-1
TGCGCCAGCAGCTTTCTCGCGGACCGTGAGCAGTTCTTC
CASSFLADREQFF
>TRBD1|few|TRBJ1-2|TRBV4-1
TGCGCCAGCAGCCAATCGGCGGGACAGAACTATGGCTACACCTTC
CASSQSAGQNYGYTF
>-|-|TRBJ2-7|TRBV6-6
TGTGCCAGCAGGCCCAACCCCTACGAGCAGTACTTC
CASRPNPYEQYF
>-|-|TRBJ2-1|TRBV18
TGTGCCAGCTCACCACGGCCTCCACCCCGCAATGAGCAGTTCTTC
CASSPRPPPRNEQFF
>-|-|TRBJ1-2|TRBV5-3
TGTGCCAGAAGCTACCGGGCAAAAAGCTATGGCTACACCTTC
CARSYRAKSYGYTF
>-|-|TRBJ2-3|TRBV4-2
TGTGCCAGCAGCCAAGAGTGGGTCGGCGCAGATACGCAGTATTTT
CASSQEWVGADTQYF
>-|few|TRBJ2-7|TRBV6-1
TGTGCCAGCAGAGAACAGGGAGGGCACGAGCAGTACTTC
CASREQGGHEQYF
>-|-|TRBJ2-3|TRBV4-1
TGCGCCAGCAGCCTGGACCAGGGGGGGCCCACAGATACGCAGTATTTT
CASSLDQGGPTDTQYF
>-|-|TRBJ2-1|TRBV18
TGTGCCAGCTCACCAGCTAGCCTGGTGCAGTTCTTC
CASSPASLVQFF
>TRBD1|-|TRBJ2-7|TRBV10-3
TGTGCCATCAGTGAAGGGGGCGCCGGGACCTACGAGCAGTACTTC
CAISEGGAGTYEQYF
>TRBD1|-|TRBJ1-3|TRBV7-6
TGTGCCAGCAGCAAGGGACAGGGGACTGGAAACACCATATATTTT
CASSKGQGTGNTIYF
>-|-|TRBJ2-5|TRBV2
TGTGCCAGCAGTGACCTCATCGGGGTGGTAGAGACCCAGTACTTC
CASSDLIGVVETQYF
>-|-|TRBJ2-1|TRBV18
TGTGCCAGCTCCCCGAACAATGAGCAGTTCTTC
CASSPNNEQFF
>-|-|TRBJ2-2|TRBV6-1
TGTGCCAGCAGTGATGGAAGGGGTAGCACCGGGGAGCTGTTTTTT
CASSDGRGSTGELFF
>-|-|TRBJ2-7|TRBV14
TGTGCCAGCAGCCATACGGGAACCTACGAGCAGTACTTC
CASSHTGTYEQYF
>-|-|TRBJ1-5|TRBV6-1
TGTGCCAGCAGGTACATCGGCAATCAGCCCCAGCATTTT
CASRYIGNQPQHF
>-|few|TRBJ2-7|TRBV6-5
TGTGCCAGCAGCATAGGACCGATGGGGGCATACGAGCAGTACTTC
CASSIGPMGAYEQYF
>-|-|TRBJ1-2|TRBV30
TGTGCCTGGAGTGTATCAGGGGTCTTATACTATGGCTACACCTTC
CAWSVSGVLYYGYTF
>TRBD2|once|TRBJ2-5|TRBV15
TGTGCCACCAGCAGAGGCAGAGGGTCGGGGGGGCAAGAGACCCAGTACTTC
CATSRGRGSGGQETQYF
>-|-|TRBJ1-3|TRBV7-6
TGTGCCAGCAGCTTAGCGGTCGCGGGGGGCGGAAACACCATATATTTT
CASSLAVAGGGNTIYF
>-|-|TRBJ1-2|TRBV7-2
TGTGCCAGCAGCTCGGTACGGCTCTATGGCTACACCTTC
CASSSVRLYGYTF
>-|-|TRBJ1-5|TRBV15
TGTGCCACCAGCAGAGTAGGGTCTAGCAATCAGCCCCAGCATTTT
CATSRVGSSNQPQHF
>-|-|TRBJ1-3|TRBV2
TGTGCCAGCGGCGGGAGCCGGGTCTCTGGAAACACCATATATTTT
CASGGSRVSGNTIYF